This T cell receptor beta chain was sequenced for a study of radiotherapy plus CTLA-4 blockade in lung cancer. V lost 2 bases and J 2 bases, leaving 10 bases between the germline ends. The CDR3 is 15 residues long. Germline V gives CDR1 MDHEN, CDR2 SYDVKM. On this clone itself: Its antigen is still unknown.

Here immunoSEQ multiplex PCR was the method, and the copy in TCRdb shows in-frame clones only, minus some. The sample contains 75,000 to 100,000 clones, about 86% of which appear only once. Regarding the study as a whole: Strongest reported response predictors: early blood clone changes and post-radiation interferon-beta. After radiotherapy and ipilimumab, tumor-derived clones expanded in peripheral blood.

The input for sequencing was peripheral blood, taken from a patient treated with radiotherapy plus ipilimumab. V gene TRBV28 combines with J gene TRBJ2-1; D might be TRBD2 (6 bases). This TCR was sampled from a human donor with non-small cell lung cancer that progressed on radiotherapy plus ipilimumab. The CDR3 protein is CASSLRGITYNEQFF. The CDR3 DNA is TGTGCCAGCAGTTTACGCGGGATAACCTACAATGAGCAGTTCTTC.